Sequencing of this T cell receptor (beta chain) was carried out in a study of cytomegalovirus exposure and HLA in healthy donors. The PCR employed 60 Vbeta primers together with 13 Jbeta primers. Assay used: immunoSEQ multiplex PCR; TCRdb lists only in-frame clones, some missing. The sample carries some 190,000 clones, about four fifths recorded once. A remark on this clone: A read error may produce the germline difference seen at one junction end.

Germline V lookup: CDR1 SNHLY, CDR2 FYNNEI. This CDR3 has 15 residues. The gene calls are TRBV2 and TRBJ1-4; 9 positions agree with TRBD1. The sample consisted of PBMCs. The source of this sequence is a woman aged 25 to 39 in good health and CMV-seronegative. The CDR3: CASTEQGAASEKLFF. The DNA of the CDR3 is TGTGCCAGCACTGAACAGGGGGCGGCCAGTGAAAAACTGTTTTTT.